Below are 24 T cell receptor beta chains sequenced from a single sample in a study of CD8 T cells in ankylosing spondylitis. In TCRdb, the 5' RACE reads were re-called with MiXCR into one record per CDR3 protein. This sample carries under 200,000 distinct CDR3 sequences, just over 9.5% of them seen once, and the ten largest clones take about 15%. The sequencing input was blood, either unsorted or a sorted T cell fraction (not recorded which). The receptor set was obtained from a female donor with ankylosing spondylitis or in good health (not recorded which).

The chain uses TRBV9 and TRBJ2-2; D not certain. V shed 2 bases and J shed 7 bases, with 6 bases lying between them. The germline V gene has CDR1 SGDLS and CDR2 YYNGEE. The CDR3 is made up of 12 amino acids. Here the CDR3 reads CASSVGNGELFF. The DNA of the CDR3 is TGTGCCAGCAGCGTTGGGAACGGGGAGCTGTTTTTT. Complete variable domain (other parts from reference TRBV9 and TRBJ2-2): DSGVTQTPKHLITATGQRVTLRCSPRSGDLSVYWYQQSLDQGLQFLIQYYNGEERAKGNILERFSAQQFPDLHSELNLSSLELGDSALYFCASSVGNGELFFGEGSRLTVL.

This clonotype was observed a handful of times. The V call is TRBV5-4, the J call TRBJ2-1; unclear D gene. The CDR3 extends over 12 amino acids. Germline V lookup: CDR1 SGHNT, CDR2 YYREEE (reference sequence). Trimming shortened V by 6 bases and J by 9 bases, and 13 bases separated the two germline ends. Here the CDR3 DNA reads TGTGCCAGCAACCCGGCGAACGGTGAGCAGTTCTTC. Translating gives CASNPANGEQFF.

The genes are TRBV12-3 or TRBV12-4 and TRBJ2-7, with 8 bases fitting TRBD1. V shed 5 bases, J shed 2 bases, and the junction held 8 bases outside the gene matches. The CDR3 spans 15 residues. The CDR3 DNA sequence: TGTGCCAGCAGTCCAGGACAGGGCTGGCCCTACGAGCAGTACTTC. Protein product: CASSPGQGWPYEQYF.

This chain uses TRBV9 with TRBJ1-1; D gene unclear. Trimming cost V 4 bases and J 2 bases, with 15 bases left between them. The CDR3 has 15 residues. Germline CDR1 reads SGDLS; CDR2 reads YYNGEE. The CDR3 protein is CASSISGGRNTEAFF. For the CDR3, the DNA is TGTGCCAGCAGCATCTCGGGAGGGCGAAACACTGAAGCTTTCTTT. Supplemented by reference TRBV9 and TRBJ1-1, the full variable domain reads DSGVTQTPKHLITATGQRVTLRCSPRSGDLSVYWYQQSLDQGLQFLIQYYNGEERAKGNILERFSAQQFPDLHSELNLSSLELGDSALYFCASSISGGRNTEAFFGQGTRLTVV.

This clonotype was observed a few times. The chain carries TRBV2 and TRBJ2-1, with D hard to call. Germline CDR1 SNHLY, CDR2 FYNNEI. The V end was cut by 9 bases, the J end by 4 bases, with 10 bases between. The CDR3 loop spans 12 amino acids. In nucleotides, the CDR3 is TGTGCCAGTGCTCCTTGGTACAATGAGCAGTTCTTC. Its translation: CASAPWYNEQFF.

The sample holds many counts of this clonotype. The chain has TRBV20-1 and TRBJ2-7; D is unresolved. The V end was cut by 6 bases, the J end by 3 bases, with 18 bases between. Germline-derived CDR1 and CDR2 are DFQATT and SNEGSKA (reference sequence). This CDR3 comprises 14 residues. The CDR3: CSASTVRNNYEQYF. The CDR3 DNA follows: TGCAGTGCGTCGACTGTGCGGAACAACTACGAGCAGTACTTC.

This clonotype was seen a handful of times. This chain uses TRBV15 with TRBJ1-1; TRBD1 is a possible D gene (5 bases). V lost 7 bases and J 3 bases, leaving 12 bases between the germline ends. CDR1 is LNHNV and CDR2 is YYDKDF in the germline V gene (reference sequence). This CDR3 is 13 amino acids long. The CDR3 sequence is CATKFSGDTEAFF. The CDR3 DNA reads as TGTGCCACCAAATTTTCGGGGGACACTGAAGCTTTCTTT.

This clonotype has only a few counts. The V gene is TRBV19, the J gene TRBJ2-7; 7 bases line up with TRBD2. Germline loops: CDR1 LNHDA, CDR2 SQIVND (reference sequence). The J segment lost 2 bases and the V segment lost 4 bases, leaving 8 bases of the junction unmatched. The CDR3 is made up of 15 amino acids. The CDR3: CASSTTGGLTYEQYF. The CDR3 DNA follows: TGTGCCAGTAGTACCACGGGGGGACTTACCTACGAGCAGTACTTC.

This chain connects TRBV9 to TRBJ2-1; 9 bases align to TRBD2. Germline values: CDR1 SGDLS, CDR2 YYNGEE. Trimming took 3 bases from V and 8 from J; bases not matched to a gene: 6. The CDR3 has 14 residues. CDR3 in DNA: TGTGCCAGCAGCGAGGCGGGAGGGCCCTATGAGCAGTTCTTC. Residues: CASSEAGGPYEQFF.

The table lists this clonotype with a few counts. This chain links TRBV9 with TRBJ2-7, with 7 positions matching TRBD2. The CDR3 is 14 residues long. V shed 0 bases and J 5 bases; nucleotides not matched to a gene: 5. Germline V gene data show CDR1 as SGDLS and CDR2 as YYNGEE. The CDR3 here is CASSVGGLADEQYF. The CDR3 DNA follows: TGTGCCAGCAGCGTAGGAGGCCTAGCGGACGAGCAGTACTTC.

At least ten counts were recorded for this clonotype. The chain uses TRBV4-3 and TRBJ2-3; 7 bases agree with TRBD2. The CDR3 extends over 16 amino acids. CDR1 is LGHNA, CDR2 YSLEER, per germline. Losses at the gene ends were 0 bases for V and 1 base for J; bases not matched to a gene: 4. The CDR3 nucleotides are TGCGCCAGCAGCCAAGATCATGCGGGAGGCACAGATACGCAGTATTTT. Translation gives CASSQDHAGGTDTQYF.

This clonotype was seen at least ten times. The chain combines TRBV4-3 with TRBJ1-2; D gene ambiguous. Trimming left V 0 bases short and J 3 bases short, with 14 bases between. The CDR3 runs to 16 residues. Germline V gene data show CDR1 as LGHNA and CDR2 as YSLEER. Here the CDR3 reads CASSQDLGAVDYGYTF. DNA of the CDR3: TGCGCCAGCAGCCAAGATCTAGGAGCGGTTGACTATGGCTACACCTTC.

This clonotype has only a few counts. The CDR3 sequence: CASSDSRGYYEQYF. The CDR3 DNA follows: TGTGCCAGCAGTGATAGCCGCGGTTACTACGAGCAGTACTTC. V gene TRBV2 combines with J gene TRBJ2-7; no clear D. With 3 bases removed from V and 3 bases from J, the gap between germline ends came to 12 bases. The CDR3 loop spans 14 amino acids. In germline, CDR1 is SNHLY, CDR2 FYNNEI.

The chain uses TRBV24-1 and TRBJ2-7; either TRBD1 or TRBD2 may supply D (5 bases each). Germline loops: CDR1 KGHDR, CDR2 SFDVKD. V was shortened by 10 bases and J by 0 bases, with 15 bases between the two germline ends. This CDR3 has 14 amino acids. DNA of the CDR3: TGTGCCACAGCTCAAGGGGACCCCTCCTACGAGCAGTACTTC. Translated: CATAQGDPSYEQYF.

In this sample, this clonotype turned up a few times. V and J are TRBV19 and TRBJ1-1; a possible D gene is TRBD1 (5 bases). V was trimmed by 9 bases and J by 3 bases, leaving 8 bases between them. The CDR3 has 11 amino acids. CDR1 is LNHDA, CDR2 SQIVND, per germline (reference sequence). As DNA, the CDR3 is TGTGCCAGCGAGGGGCACACTGAAGCTTTCTTT. Translating gives CASEGHTEAFF.

The V gene is TRBV7-2, the J gene TRBJ1-2; 7 bases are shared with TRBD1. Germline V gene lookup returns CDR1 SGHTA and CDR2 FQGNSA. The trim removed 5 bases at V and 8 bases at J, leaving 8 bases unmatched. CDR3 length equals 13 residues. The CDR3 region has the DNA TGTGCCAGCAGCCCTTTCACAGGGGACGGCTACACCTTC. It translates to CASSPFTGDGYTF.

The chain has TRBV5-8 and TRBJ2-1; D is perhaps TRBD1 (5 bases). Trimming took off 6 bases at V and 0 bases at J, with 13 bases between the two ends. The CDR3 has 15 amino acids. Germline CDR1 and CDR2: SGHTS and YDEGEE. The CDR3 DNA sequence: TGTGCCAGCACCAGGACACGCTCCTCCTACAATGAGCAGTTCTTC. This encodes CASTRTRSSYNEQFF.

The chain recombines TRBV7-9 with TRBJ1-1, with a weak D call TRBD1 (5 bases). The V end was cut by 5 bases, the J end by 10 bases, with 11 bases between. The CDR3 is 11 amino acids. CDR1 SEHNR and CDR2 FQNEAQ come from the germline V gene (reference sequence). The CDR3 region is CASSTQGVAFF. The CDR3 nucleotides are TGTGCCAGCAGCACCCAGGGAGTAGCTTTCTTT.

The chain uses TRBV30 and TRBJ1-2; D unresolved. Germline CDR1 GTSNPN, CDR2 SVGIG (reference sequence). The CDR3 covers 12 residues. V was cut by 5 bases and J by 3 bases, with 10 bases left in between. The CDR3 DNA follows: TGTGCCTGGCCCAACGACGACTATGGCTACACCTTC. This sequence encodes CAWPNDDYGYTF.

This chain joins TRBV20-1 and TRBJ1-2; D perhaps matches TRBD1 (5 bases). Germline V gene lookup returns CDR1 DFQATT and CDR2 SNEGSKA (reference sequence). V was trimmed by 0 bases and J by 4 bases, leaving 9 bases between them. The CDR3 length is 13 residues. The CDR3 nucleotides read TGCAGTGCTAGAGACCGACAGACCTATGGCTACACCTTC. Translating it yields CSARDRQTYGYTF.

This clonotype was counted a few times. The V and J genes are TRBV15 and TRBJ2-7; no clear D. The germline V gene has CDR1 LNHNV and CDR2 YYDKDF (reference sequence). This CDR3 is built from 14 residues. V lost 0 bases and J lost 3, with 9 bases in between. CDR3 sequence: CATSREWGNYEQYF. CDR3 bases: TGTGCCACCAGCAGAGAATGGGGAAACTACGAGCAGTACTTC.

This clonotype was detected a few times. The V gene is TRBV4-2, the J gene TRBJ2-1; 11 bases agree with TRBD2. With V trimmed by 0 bases and J by 8 bases, 9 bases remained unmatched. This CDR3 spans 17 amino acids. Germline V gene data show CDR1 as LGHNA and CDR2 as YNFKEQ. CDR3 in amino acids: CASSQDLLAGGEDEQFF. DNA of the CDR3: TGTGCCAGCAGCCAAGATTTATTAGCGGGAGGGGAAGATGAGCAGTTCTTC.

The chain joins TRBV20-1 to TRBJ1-1, with D maybe TRBD1 (6 bases). V shed 6 bases and J shed 5 bases, with 19 bases lying between them. The CDR3 consists of 14 residues. Germline values: CDR1 DFQATT, CDR2 SNEGSKA (reference sequence). The CDR3 loop is CSAQGTSWVTEAFF. DNA for the CDR3: TGCAGTGCCCAGGGGACTTCGTGGGTAACTGAAGCTTTCTTT.

This clonotype was detected only a few times. The V and J genes are TRBV5-1 and TRBJ1-6; 9 nucleotides align to TRBD1. Germline V gives CDR1 SGHRS, CDR2 YFSETQ. This CDR3 is built from 16 residues. J lost 1 base, V lost 4 bases, and 3 bases had no gene match. In nucleotides, the CDR3 is TGCGCCAGCAGCGGAGACAGGGGGTCCTATAATTCACCCCTCCACTTT. Protein product: CASSGDRGSYNSPLHF.